This is a list of T cell receptor beta chains from one sample in a study of cytomegalovirus exposure and HLA in healthy donors. Generated by immunoSEQ multiplex PCR, the TCRdb table keeps only in-frame clones and is missing some. The table records 150,000 to 200,000 clones, 60% to 85% of them present only once. Specimen: PBMCs. The source is a young woman in good health and CMV-seronegative. Both conserved end residues are part of each CDR3. Fields, in order: V gene, J gene, clone size, D gene, CDR3 DNA, CDR3 protein. A D gene is named only where the DNA matches it firmly. Only some rows state a clone size, as once, few, many or a class for expanded clones.

TRBV5-4	TRBJ2-7	.	.	TGTGCCAGCAGTCTCCGGACGGGATACGAGCAGTACTTC	CASSLRTGYEQYF
TRBV6-5	TRBJ2-2	.	.	TGTGCCAGCAGCCGCGGACTCTTGAACACCGGGGAGCTGTTTTTT	CASSRGLLNTGELFF
TRBV15	TRBJ1-1	few	.	TGTGCCACCAGCAGGGGCTCATCGAAAGCTTTCTTT	CATSRGSSKAFF
TRBV27	TRBJ2-1	.	TRBD1	TGTGCCAGCAATAGACAGGGGGGTAATGAGCAGTTCTTC	CASNRQGGNEQFF
TRBV7-3	TRBJ2-4	.	.	TGTGCCAGCAGCTTAAACAGGGAGGGCATTCAGTACTTC	CASSLNREGIQYF
TRBV4-1	TRBJ2-3	.	TRBD2	TGCGCCAGCAGCAGGACTAGCGGGGGGGCCGAGAATGCAGATACGCAGTATTTT	CASSRTSGGAENADTQYF
TRBV7-2	TRBJ2-5	.	TRBD2	TGTGCCAGCAGCCCAGGACTAGCGGGGGAGACCCAGTACTTC	CASSPGLAGETQYF
TRBV21-1	TRBJ2-1	.	.	TGTGCCAGCAGCAGACAGATCAGGGTCAATGAGCAGTTCTTC	CASSRQIRVNEQFF
TRBV5-4	TRBJ2-3	.	TRBD2	TGTGCCAGCAGTCACATAGCTAGCGGTACAGATACGCAGTATTTT	CASSHIASGTDTQYF
TRBV7-9	TRBJ2-7	.	.	TGTGCCAGCAGCTTAGCGGGGACAAAAGGCGAGCAGTACTTC	CASSLAGTKGEQYF
TRBV19	TRBJ1-2	once	.	TGTGCCAGTAGTATAGGCGGGCAGGGTTTGGCGGGGACCTTC	CASSIGGQGLAGTF
TRBV19	TRBJ2-1	.	.	TGTGCCAGTAGTATTTACCCCAGACTGCCCTCCTACAATGAGCAGTTCTTC	CASSIYPRLPSYNEQFF
TRBV5-1	TRBJ1-5	.	TRBD1	TGCGCCAGCAGCTTGGGACAGGGAAGTCAGCCCCAGCATTTT	CASSLGQGSQPQHF
TRBV7-2	TRBJ2-1	.	.	TGTGCCAGCAGCTCTCCCGTGGGCAGGATGAATGAGCAGTTCTTC	CASSSPVGRMNEQFF
TRBV30	TRBJ2-1	.	TRBD2	TGTGCCTGCCTCCCTAGCGGGGGGTACAATGAGCAGTTCTTC	CACLPSGGYNEQFF
TRBV10-3	TRBJ2-1	.	TRBD2	TGTGCCATCACTAGCGGGGAGGGCGATGAGCAGTTCTTC	CAITSGEGDEQFF
TRBV2	TRBJ2-3	.	.	TGTGCCAGCTCCCGAGGGTTTGAGGGAGATACGCAGTATTTT	CASSRGFEGDTQYF
TRBV11-3	TRBJ2-1	.	TRBD2	TGTGCCAGCAGCTCATGGACTAGCGGGGGGTACGAGCAGTTCTTC	CASSSWTSGGYEQFF
TRBV10-3	TRBJ1-3	.	.	TGTGCCATCAGCGAAAGCTCAGGGGCTGGGGGAAACACCATATATTTT	CAISESSGAGGNTIYF
TRBV7-2	TRBJ1-1	.	TRBD1	TGTGCCAGCAGCTCCGGGACAGTTAATTTTGAAGCTTTCTTT	CASSSGTVNFEAFF
TRBV19	TRBJ1-1	.	.	TGTGCCAGTAGTAGTCCAGGGTATGGAAACGCTGAAGCTTTCTTT	CASSSPGYGNAEAFF
TRBV19	TRBJ1-2	.	.	TGTGCCAGTAGTATAGGGGGAGAGGGCGGCGGCTACACCTTC	CASSIGGEGGGYTF
TRBV11-2	TRBJ2-7	.	.	TGTGCCAGCTACGGACTTTACTCCTACGAGCAGTACTTC	CASYGLYSYEQYF
TRBV27	TRBJ2-7	once	TRBD2	TGTGCCAGCAGATTCACGGGGGGGGCAAACGAGCAGTACTTC	CASRFTGGANEQYF